Following are 32 T cell receptor beta chains from one sample sequenced in a study of control samples from healthy donors and cancer patients. Assay used: immunoSEQ multiplex PCR; TCRdb lists only in-frame clones, some missing. The top ten clones hold approximately 9.4% of a sample with tens of thousands of clones, 82% of them seen once. Sequences were obtained from blood. These receptor sequences come from a woman in her fifties or sixties in good health.

The chain combines TRBV7-8 with TRBJ2-3; the match to TRBD2 covers 8 bases. Trimming at V came to 6 bases and at J to 3 bases, leaving 8 bases not matched to a gene. The CDR3 runs 15 residues. CDR1 is SGHVS and CDR2 is FQNEAQ in the germline V gene. The CDR3 loop is CASRASGGGTDTQYF. CDR3 in DNA: TGTGCCAGCAGAGCTTCGGGCGGGGGGACAGATACGCAGTATTTT.

The chain uses TRBV7-6 and TRBJ2-7, with TRBD1 matching 12 bases. Germline trimming cut 5 bases from V and 7 bases from J; bases unmatched to any gene: 6. Germline values: CDR1 SGHVS, CDR2 FNYEAQ. The CDR3 spans 14 residues. The CDR3 loop reads CASSGGQGAREQYF. CDR3 bases: TGTGCCAGCAGCGGGGGACAGGGGGCAAGGGAGCAGTACTTC.

The chain couples TRBV2 to TRBJ1-3; TRBD1 agrees at 8 bases. Germline loops: CDR1 SNHLY, CDR2 FYNNEI. V trimming: 5 bases; J trimming: 4 bases; junction bases outside the gene matches: 10. CDR3 length: 16 residues. CDR3 in amino acids: CASSLIQGVVGNTIYF. DNA of the CDR3: TGTGCCAGCAGTTTGATACAGGGGGTCGTGGGAAACACCATATATTTT.

The V and J genes are TRBV5-3 and TRBJ2-7; 7 bases fit TRBD1. TRBV5-3 is recorded as an ORF, its role being uncertain. V gave up 2 bases and J gave up 7 bases; unmatched junction bases: 12. CDR3 length equals 15 residues. Here the CDR3 DNA reads TGTGCCAGAAGCTTCCTTCCCGGGACAGTTTGGGAGCAGTACTTC. This gives the protein CARSFLPGTVWEQYF.

The chain couples TRBV6-5 to TRBJ2-1; 8 bases are shared with TRBD2. V was clipped by 6 bases and J by 5 bases; unmatched bases: 9. The CDR3 contains 15 residues. Germline V CDR1 and CDR2: MNHEY, SVGAGI. In DNA form, the CDR3 reads TGTGCCAGCAGACGACTAACGGGAGGGCACAATGAGCAGTTCTTC. It encodes CASRRLTGGHNEQFF.

The gene calls are TRBV7-8 and TRBJ1-1, with D maybe TRBD1 (6 bases). Germline lookup yields CDR1 SGHVS and CDR2 FQNEAQ. This CDR3 has 16 amino acids. V was clipped by 4 bases and J by 0 bases, with 15 bases between them. CDR3 sequence reads: CASSSSDRRMNTEAFF. In DNA, the CDR3 is TGTGCCAGCAGCTCGTCCGACAGGCGGATGAACACTGAAGCTTTCTTT.

The V gene is TRBV6-6, the J gene TRBJ1-1; D unresolved. Trimming took off 0 bases at V and 3 bases at J, with 5 bases between the two ends. In germline, CDR1 is MNHNY, CDR2 SVGAGI (reference sequence). This CDR3 has 13 residues. In nucleotides, the CDR3 is TGTGCCAGCAGTTACTCGCCCGACACTGAAGCTTTCTTT. Encoded protein: CASSYSPDTEAFF.

The rearrangement links TRBV29-1 to TRBJ1-2; TRBD1 is a possible D gene (6 bases). Per germline, CDR1 SQVTM and CDR2 ANQGSEA. V lost 4 bases and J 3 bases, leaving 18 bases between the germline ends. This CDR3 contains 15 residues. This chain's CDR3 is CSVGGQGGLDYGYTF. DNA for the CDR3: TGCAGCGTTGGGGGGCAGGGAGGATTAGACTATGGCTACACCTTC.

This clone was counted once. The chain is built from TRBV5-4 and TRBJ2-2; TRBD1 agrees at 11 bases. Germline assignment: CDR1 SGHNT and CDR2 YYREEE (reference sequence). The trim removed 4 bases at V and 6 bases at J, leaving 5 bases unmatched. The CDR3 spans 15 residues. The CDR3 region is CASSTGQGAAGELFF. The CDR3 DNA reads as TGTGCCAGCAGCACTGGACAGGGGGCAGCCGGGGAGCTGTTTTTT.

The chain links TRBV4-2 to TRBJ1-2; the D gene is possibly TRBD1 (5 bases). Trimming shortened V by 1 base and J by 6 bases, and 6 bases separated the two germline ends. Germline V lookup: CDR1 LGHNA, CDR2 YNFKEQ. The CDR3 loop spans 12 amino acids. This chain's CDR3 is CASSQVGDGYTF. The CDR3, as DNA: TGTGCCAGCAGCCAAGTGGGGGATGGCTACACCTTC.

This clone was detected only once. V is TRBV5-5 and J is TRBJ2-2; possibly TRBD1 or TRBD2 for D (5 bases each). Germline CDR1 and CDR2: SGHKS and YYEKEE (reference sequence). Trimming removed 3 bases at V and 2 bases at J, with 8 bases between. The CDR3 length is 14 residues. Written as DNA, the CDR3 is TGTGCCAGCAGCTCGGGACCCAACACCGGGGAGCTGTTTTTT. Translated: CASSSGPNTGELFF.

This chain links TRBV19 with TRBJ2-7, with D tentatively TRBD1 (6 bases). CDR3 size: 13 residues. Germline loops: CDR1 LNHDA, CDR2 SQIVND (reference sequence). Trimming took 4 bases from V and 3 from J, leaving 10 bases between them. As DNA, the CDR3 is TGTGCCAGTAGTAGTACCAGGGGCTACGAGCAGTACTTC. Its translation is CASSSTRGYEQYF.

The chain couples TRBV6-5 to TRBJ2-1, with D tentatively TRBD1 (6 bases). This CDR3 comprises 13 residues. V lost 5 bases to trimming and J lost 8 bases, with 13 bases between them. Germline-derived CDR1 and CDR2 are MNHEY and SVGAGI. The CDR3 DNA sequence: TGTGCCAGCAGTCCGACCCCAGGGGATGAGCAGTTCTTC. The encoded protein is CASSPTPGDEQFF.

The chain uses TRBV4-3 and TRBJ2-1; D is uncertain. CDR1 is LGHNA and CDR2 is YSLEER in the germline V gene. The length of the CDR3 is 15 residues. The germline V and J ends were trimmed by 0 bases and 0 bases, with 6 bases remaining between them. The CDR3 sequence: CASSQEASSYNEQFF. The CDR3 nucleotides read TGCGCCAGCAGCCAAGAAGCGAGCTCCTACAATGAGCAGTTCTTC.

The chain links TRBV10-2 to TRBJ2-1; no reliable D call. This CDR3 contains 12 residues. The V gene's germline CDR1 is WSHSY and CDR2 SAAADI. Trimming took off 0 bases at V and 10 bases at J, with 7 bases between the two ends. The CDR3 is CASSESTGEQFF. CDR3 nucleotide sequence: TGCGCCAGCAGTGAGTCAACCGGAGAGCAGTTCTTC.

The chain joins TRBV18 to TRBJ2-3; D not resolved. V dropped 4 bases and J dropped 0 bases, with 8 bases sitting between them. The CDR3 loop spans 14 amino acids. CDR1 is KGHSH, CDR2 LQKENI, per germline. CDR3 nucleotides: TGTGCCAGCTCACAAACTATAAGCACAGATACGCAGTATTTT. This sequence encodes CASSQTISTDTQYF.

On this clone: Germline is not matched at one junction end, which may reflect a read error. This chain joins TRBV7-2 and TRBJ2-5, with 11 bases matching TRBD2. This CDR3 has 14 amino acids. From germline, CDR1 is SGHTA and CDR2 FQGNSA. CDR3 bases: TGTGCCAGCAGCCTAGCGGGGGGAAGGGAGACCCAGTACTTC. It specifies CASSLAGGRETQYF.

The table lists this clone with a few counts. The rearrangement links TRBV29-1 to TRBJ2-1; TRBD2 matches 14 bases. The junction had 7 bases not matched to a gene; V was cut back by 7 bases and J by 5 bases. In germline, CDR1 is SQVTM, CDR2 ANQGSEA. CDR3 length: 15 amino acids. Here the CDR3 DNA reads TGCAGCGGTTTGGGACTAGCGGGAGAAAACAATGAGCAGTTCTTC. Its protein product is CSGLGLAGENNEQFF.

The chain has TRBV11-2 and TRBJ2-3, with TRBD1 matching 11 bases. Germline loops: CDR1 SGHAT, CDR2 FQNNGV. The CDR3 has 16 residues. V shed 5 bases and J 4 bases; nucleotides not matched to a gene: 8. The CDR3 DNA reads TGTGCCAGCAGCCATAGGGACAGGGGGAGGGCAGATACGCAGTATTTT. This encodes CASSHRDRGRADTQYF.

The chain joins TRBV7-2 to TRBJ1-3; D unclear. V was trimmed by 4 bases and J by 0 bases, leaving 10 bases between them. The CDR3 sequence is 15 residues long. Germline CDR1 reads SGHTA; CDR2 reads FQGNSA. CDR3 region: CASSSDGHSGNTIYF. Here the CDR3 DNA reads TGTGCCAGCAGCTCCGACGGGCACTCTGGAAACACCATATATTTT.

The chain links TRBV6-6 to TRBJ1-2, with a weak D call TRBD1 (6 bases). CDR1 is MNHNY, CDR2 SVGAGI, per germline (reference sequence). The CDR3 length is 14 residues. Trimming cost V 2 bases and J 4 bases, with 11 bases left between them. CDR3 DNA sequence: TGTGCCAGCAGTTACGCAGAGGACAGCTATGGCTACACCTTC. This sequence encodes CASSYAEDSYGYTF.

The chain has TRBV5-6 and TRBJ1-6; TRBD1 matches 7 bases. The CDR3 runs to 15 residues. With V trimmed by 0 bases and J by 9 bases, 6 bases remained unmatched. Germline V lookup: CDR1 SGHDT, CDR2 YYEEEE. CDR3 amino acids: CASSLVGGSGSPLHF. DNA of the CDR3: TGTGCCAGCAGCTTGGTAGGGGGCTCGGGTTCACCCCTCCACTTT.

The chain carries TRBV28 and TRBJ1-3; maybe TRBD1 (5 bases). The germline CDR1 and CDR2 sequences are MDHEN and SYDVKM. The CDR3 has 16 residues. Trimming took off 3 bases at V and 2 bases at J, with 14 bases between the two ends. This CDR3 is CASSFSGLSPGNTIYF. The CDR3 DNA follows: TGTGCCAGCAGTTTCTCGGGGCTTTCCCCTGGAAACACCATATATTTT.

The CDR3 DNA sequence: TGTGCCAGCAGGTCAATAGCGGGACGGGCACACGAGCAGTACTTC. This gives the protein CASRSIAGRAHEQYF. The V call is TRBV7-2, the J call TRBJ2-7; TRBD2 agrees at 8 bases. CDR3 length: 15 residues. Germline-derived CDR1 and CDR2 are SGHTA and FQGNSA. V dropped 6 bases and J dropped 5; count of bases not matched to a gene: 12.

This clone was seen a handful of times. The rearrangement uses TRBV6-5 and TRBJ1-5; possibly TRBD1 for D (5 bases). CDR3 length: 15 residues. Trimming took 4 bases from V and 2 from J, leaving 12 bases between them. Germline V gives CDR1 MNHEY, CDR2 SVGAGI. The CDR3 here is CASSSQGMGNQPQHF. The DNA for the CDR3 is TGTGCCAGCAGTTCGCAGGGTATGGGCAATCAGCCCCAGCATTTT.

The J gene is TRBJ2-1, the V gene TRBV6-4; D is possibly TRBD1 or TRBD2 (6 bases each). The CDR3 runs to 14 residues. CDR1 and CDR2 (germline): MRHNA, SNTAGT. V was trimmed by 3 bases and J by 10 bases, leaving 16 bases between them. The DNA of the CDR3 is TGTGCCAGCAGTGAGTACGGGGGCTTAGCGGAGCAGTTCTTC. Translated, it gives CASSEYGGLAEQFF.

This chain links TRBV11-2 with TRBJ1-6; tentative D call: TRBD1 (6 bases). The germline V gene has CDR1 SGHAT and CDR2 FQNNGV. The CDR3 consists of 18 residues. Trimming took off 5 bases at V and 7 bases at J, with 24 bases between the two ends. The CDR3 sequence: CASSRVAYRRQDNSPLHF. Here the CDR3 DNA reads TGTGCCAGCAGCCGCGTTGCCTACCGGAGACAGGACAATTCACCCCTCCACTTT. The complete variable domain, with remaining parts taken from reference TRBV11-2 and TRBJ1-6, reads EAGVAQSPRYKIIEKRQSVAFWCNPISGHATLYWYQQILGQGPKLLIQFQNNGVVDDSQLPKDRFSAERLKGVDSTLKIQPAKLEDSAVYLCASSRVAYRRQDNSPLHFGNGTRLTVT.

The chain has TRBV6-1 and TRBJ2-4; D is unclear. Per germline, CDR1 MNHNS and CDR2 SASEGT. V was pared by 3 bases and J by 12 bases, with 9 bases between. This CDR3 spans 11 amino acids. The CDR3 spells CASSEFTDQYF. CDR3 DNA: TGTGCCAGCAGTGAGTTTACGGATCAGTACTTC.

A few counts support this clone. The rearrangement uses TRBV10-3 and TRBJ2-7; 8 bases agree with TRBD2. CDR1 is ENHRY, CDR2 SYGVKD, per germline. The CDR3 extends over 16 amino acids. Trimming took 7 bases from V and 2 from J; bases not matched to a gene: 13. The CDR3 nucleotides read TGTGCCATCAACGACGACCGGCGGGGGGATACCTACGAGCAGTACTTC. Its translation is CAINDDRRGDTYEQYF.

V usage is TRBV5-5 and J usage is TRBJ1-3; D is perhaps TRBD1 (6 bases). Germline V gene data show CDR1 as SGHKS and CDR2 as YYEKEE (reference sequence). The CDR3 extends over 15 amino acids. V was pared by 3 bases and J by 0 bases, with 10 bases between. The chain's CDR3 is CASSYIGGSGNTIYF. CDR3 DNA sequence: TGTGCCAGCAGCTATATAGGGGGCTCTGGAAACACCATATATTTT.

The genes are TRBV5-4 and TRBJ2-5, with a weak D call TRBD2 (5 bases). The CDR3 runs to 13 residues. Trimming stripped 4 bases from V and 4 bases from J, with 11 bases between. The germline CDR1 and CDR2 sequences are SGHNT and YYREEE (reference sequence). CDR3 amino acids: CASSQAEVETQYF. The CDR3 nucleotides read TGTGCCAGCAGCCAAGCGGAGGTAGAGACCCAGTACTTC.

This chain links TRBV6-1 with TRBJ2-7; no firm D call. The CDR3 is 12 residues long. Germline V gene sequence: CDR1 MNHNS, CDR2 SASEGT. Trimming left V 3 bases short and J 9 bases short, with 12 bases between. The CDR3: CASSDSSTSQYF. CDR3 nucleotide sequence: TGTGCCAGCAGTGATTCGTCGACTTCGCAGTACTTC.